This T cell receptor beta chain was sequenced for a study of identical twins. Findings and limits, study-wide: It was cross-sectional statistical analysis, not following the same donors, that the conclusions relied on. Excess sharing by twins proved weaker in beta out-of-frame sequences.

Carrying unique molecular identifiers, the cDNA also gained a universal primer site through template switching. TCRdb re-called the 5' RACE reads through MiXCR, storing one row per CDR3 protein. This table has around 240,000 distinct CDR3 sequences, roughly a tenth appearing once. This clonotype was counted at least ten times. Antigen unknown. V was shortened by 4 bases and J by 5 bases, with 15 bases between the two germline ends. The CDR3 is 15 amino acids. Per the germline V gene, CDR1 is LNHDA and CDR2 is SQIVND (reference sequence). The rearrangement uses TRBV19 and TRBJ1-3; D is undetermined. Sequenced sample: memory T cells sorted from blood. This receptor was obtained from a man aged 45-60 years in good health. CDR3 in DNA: TGTGCCAGTAGTACCCGACTGGGCAAAAGAAACACCATATATTTT. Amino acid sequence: CASSTRLGKRNTIYF.